This T cell receptor beta chain was sequenced in a study of early T cells in non-severe SARS-CoV-2 infection. TCRdb fed the 5' RACE reads into MiXCR, producing one record per CDR3 protein. This table holds around 92,000 distinct CDR3 sequences, approximately 11% found once. This clonotype was detected ten times or more. CDR1 SGDLS and CDR2 YYNGEE come from the germline V gene. This CDR3 is built from 13 residues. The V end was cut by 0 bases, the J end by 4 bases, with 7 bases between. The rearrangement joins TRBV9 to TRBJ1-1; D uncertain. The specimen was whole blood. This receptor was taken from an adult who was a healthcare worker with PCR-confirmed SARS-CoV-2 infection or an uninfected control (not recorded which). CDR3 amino acids: CASSVVTSTEAFF. The CDR3 DNA reads as TGTGCCAGCAGCGTAGTCACCAGCACTGAAGCTTTCTTT.